This TCR beta chain was documented in a study of metastatic and nonmetastatic thyroid tumors (dated by TCRdb to 2018 to 2020). Turning to the overall study: The researchers compared repertoires between peripheral blood samples and tumor or nodule tissue samples from patients with malignant or benign thyroid disease.

Findings and caveats that apply to the study as a whole: TCR beta diversity was reported as significantly higher in malignant tumors than in benign nodules, in both blood and tumor samples.

By its share of the sample, this clone is medium-sized (0.01 to 0.1%). Its antigen specificity is not known. No base qualities exist here, and no much larger clone lies one base off it. There are 17 amino acids in the CDR3, from cysteine to phenylalanine inclusive. Just CDR3 DNA is preserved here, 51 bases in frame from base 1. The germline V gene (reference sequence) provides CDR1 DFQATT and CDR2 SNEGSKA. After removal of 6 bases from V and 0 bases from J, the junction retains 11 bases not matched to a gene. Receptor libraries were prepared by PCR. TCRdb records Illumina HiSeq 4000 as the sequencer. The TCR beta-chain CDR3 region of each patient was profiled by high-throughput sequencing. Per the authors' processing: CDR3 differences across clinicopathological groups were used to build a classifier for discriminating distant-metastatic papillary thyroid cancer patients. The Shannon index was used to measure repertoire diversity, and the Morisita-Horn index was used to measure how similar tumor and blood repertoires were. TCRdb reworked the public reads: Q25 trimming with fastp, MiXCR clone assembly, productive beta chains retained. The V and J calls and clone size are TCRdb's, not the authors'. In all, the sample holds around 26,000 clones, and 20% of those were seen once. About 4.6% of the sample belongs to the ten largest clones.

Before undergoing thyroid surgery, none of the patients had been given any kind of treatment. The study retrospectively analysed patient clinical samples collected from the early 2010s to the late 2010s using T-cell receptor beta sequencing. Recombination joined TRBV20-1 with TRBJ2-7, with 13 junctional bases fitting TRBD2. The sequencing input was adjacent normal tissue. The TCR originated in a female donor with papillary thyroid cancer or a benign thyroid nodule (not recorded which). Some clones in this sample may be carry-over from other donors' samples. The CDR3 region: CSAPPGTSGASSYEQYF. The nucleotides read TGCAGTGCCCCACCTGGGACTAGCGGGGCAAGCTCCTACGAGCAGTACTTC.